This TCR beta chain was observed in a study of Graves' ophthalmopathy and Graves' hyperthyroidism. On this clonotype: Antigen: not known.

Study-wide results and caveats: An 81.08% specificity and roughly 90% sensitivity were achieved by a 13-signature model that separated ophthalmopathy from stable hyperthyroidism.

RNA transcripts served as template for amplifying TCR beta CDR3 sequences. RT-PCR was first run with HTBI primers, then multiplex PCR in a second round. TCRdb itself ran the multiplex PCR reads through MiXCR, one entry per CDR3 protein. The data hold about 1.1 million distinct CDR3 sequences, with about two fifths observed a single time. This CDR3 spans 14 amino acids. Germline V gene lookup returns CDR1 SGHNT and CDR2 YYREEE (reference sequence). V was pared by 4 bases and J by 6 bases, with 7 bases of the junction left unmatched. The chain combines TRBV5-4 with TRBJ2-7; the match to TRBD1 covers 10 bases. The receptor comes from an adult man with Graves' hyperthyroidism. Source material: peripheral blood or thyroid tissue (not recorded which). The CDR3 DNA reads TGTGCCAGCAGCAAGGGACAGGGGAGGTTCGAGCAGTACTTC. Protein sequence: CASSKGQGRFEQYF.